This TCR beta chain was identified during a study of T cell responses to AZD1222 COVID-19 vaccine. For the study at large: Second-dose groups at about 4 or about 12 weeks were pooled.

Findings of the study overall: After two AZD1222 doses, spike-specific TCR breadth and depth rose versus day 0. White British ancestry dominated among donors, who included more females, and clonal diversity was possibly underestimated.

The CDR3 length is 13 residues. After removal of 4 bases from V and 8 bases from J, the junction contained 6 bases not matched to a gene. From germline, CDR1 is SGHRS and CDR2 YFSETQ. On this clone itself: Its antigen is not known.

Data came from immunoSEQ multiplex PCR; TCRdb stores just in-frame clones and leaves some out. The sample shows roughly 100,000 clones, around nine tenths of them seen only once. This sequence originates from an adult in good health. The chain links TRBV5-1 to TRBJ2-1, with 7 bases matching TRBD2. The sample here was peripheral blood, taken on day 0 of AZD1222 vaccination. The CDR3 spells CASSPGLVDEQFF. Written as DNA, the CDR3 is TGCGCCAGCAGCCCCGGACTAGTGGATGAGCAGTTCTTC.